What follows are 7 T cell receptor beta chains derived from one specimen sequenced in a study of control samples from healthy donors and cancer patients. Repertoires were generated with immunoSEQ multiplex PCR, while TCRdb's copy carries only in-frame clones and drops some. Among 79,000 or so clones, about 89% were seen once, and the ten largest hold 8.5% to 10%. Sequencing input: PBMCs. These receptor sequences come from a woman in her forties or fifties with colorectal cancer.

This rearrangement joins TRBV7-8 to TRBJ2-7; D not certain. V was pared by 0 bases and J by 5 bases, with 11 bases between. This CDR3 contains 14 residues. Germline V CDR1 and CDR2: SGHVS, FQNEAQ. CDR3 protein: CASSLARRVDEQYV. In nucleotides, the CDR3 is TGTGCCAGCAGCTTAGCTAGGCGCGTAGACGAGCAGTACGTC.

J is TRBJ1-2 and V is TRBV6-1; 8 bases line up with TRBD1. J lost 3 bases, V lost 0 bases, and 6 bases had no gene match. CDR1 MNHNS and CDR2 SASEGT come from the germline V gene. The CDR3 is made up of 16 amino acids. The CDR3, as DNA: TGTGCCAGCAGTGAAGCGGGACAGGACTTCTACTATGGCTACACCTTC. Residues: CASSEAGQDFYYGYTF.

V and J are TRBV3-1 (or the pseudogene TRBV3-2) and TRBJ1-3; 8 bases fit TRBD1. There are 15 residues in the CDR3. The V gene end was trimmed by 1 base and the J gene end by 2 bases; junction bases not matched to a gene: 1. CDR1 and CDR2 from the germline V gene are LGHDT and YNNKEL (reference sequence). The CDR3 loop is CASSQGTGTGNTIYF. CDR3 sequence (DNA): TGTGCCAGCAGCCAAGGGACAGGGACTGGAAACACCATATATTTT.

The chain carries TRBV6-2 or TRBV6-3 and TRBJ2-1, with D uncertain. Germline loops: CDR1 MNHEY, CDR2 SVGEGT. The CDR3 extends over 14 amino acids. Trimming took off 5 bases at V and 7 bases at J, with 15 bases between the two ends. The CDR3 is CASSLAVPANEQFF. For the CDR3, the DNA is TGTGCCAGCAGTCTTGCGGTCCCGGCTAATGAGCAGTTCTTC.

This sequence joins TRBV3-1 (or the pseudogene TRBV3-2) and TRBJ2-1, with D unresolved. CDR3 length: 15 residues. Trimming cost V 4 bases and J 0 bases, with 10 bases left between them. Germline-derived CDR1 and CDR2 are LGHDT and YNNKEL (reference sequence). The CDR3 spells CASSPAASSYNEQFF. CDR3 DNA sequence: TGTGCCAGCAGCCCTGCAGCAAGCTCCTACAATGAGCAGTTCTTC.

This chain joins TRBV18 and TRBJ2-2, with 10 bases fitting TRBD1. The CDR3 extends over 15 amino acids. CDR1 is KGHSH and CDR2 is LQKENI in the germline V gene. V shed 6 bases, J shed 5 bases, and the junction held 6 bases outside the gene matches. CDR3 amino acids: CASSTTGGATGELFF. The CDR3 DNA sequence: TGTGCCAGCTCTACGACAGGGGGCGCGACCGGGGAGCTGTTTTTT.

This sequence joins TRBV9 and TRBJ1-2; D not certain. The CDR3 covers 14 residues. Germline CDR1 reads SGDLS; CDR2 reads YYNGEE. Between the trimmed V and J ends, which lost 3 bases and 0 bases, there was a span of 9 bases. This chain's CDR3 is CASSGGGPNYGYTF. CDR3 nucleotides: TGTGCCAGCAGCGGAGGTGGCCCTAACTATGGCTACACCTTC.